What follows is one T cell receptor beta chain and its context. The data originate from a study of T cell repertoires in aging, cancer and after chemotherapy. Germline-derived CDR1 and CDR2 are LNHDA and SQIVND (reference sequence). The CDR3 runs to 15 residues. V lost 3 bases and J 0 bases, leaving 9 bases between the germline ends. TCR beta rearrangements were amplified from peripheral blood genomic DNA. Multiplex touch-down PCR with TRB-A/B primers amplified rearranged V-D-J TRB sequences. TCRdb recomputed calls from the multiplex PCR reads with MiXCR, one row per CDR3 protein. The data contain about 10,000 distinct CDR3 sequences, more than 50% of them singletons.

The source material was blood. The sequence came from a human donor in good health. The J gene is TRBJ2-1, the V gene TRBV19, with D perhaps TRBD1 or TRBD2 (5 bases each). Here the CDR3 DNA reads TGTGCCAGTAGTATGGGGACGGCCTCCTACAATGAGCAGTTCTTC. Translating gives CASSMGTASYNEQFF. The full variable domain, in which reference TRBV19 and TRBJ2-1 provide the parts outside the CDR3, is DGGITQSPKYLFRKEGQNVTLSCEQNLNHDAMYWYRQDPGQGLRLIYYSQIVNDFQKGDIAEGYSVSREKKESFPLTVTSAQKNPTAFYLCASSMGTASYNEQFFGPGTRLTVL.